Here is one TCR beta chain with its context. Its antigen is currently unknown. Germline V CDR1 and CDR2: MNHEY, SVGAGI. The CDR3 sequence is 15 residues long. The V segment lost 5 bases and the J segment 5 bases; nucleotides outside the gene matches: 7. A second PCR, run for about 6 to 11 cycles, used a sample-barcoded 5' primer plus a J-beta primer mix. Paired-end reads containing CDR3 totaled no fewer than 2.5 million for each sample. A single record per CDR3 protein comes from TCRdb applying MiXCR to the 5' RACE reads. The sample holds hundreds of thousands of distinct CDR3 sequences, around two thirds seen once. Each sample had at least 7 million PBMCs isolated. The sample is drawn from a study of blood T cells in healthy people across ages. Study-wide results and caveats: Long-lived donors carried more naive CD4+ cells and greater diversity than aged donors. No conclusive comparison of naive versus antigen-experienced cells was possible with unsorted PBMCs.

The V call is TRBV6-5, the J call TRBJ1-5; 9 nucleotides line up with TRBD1. This receptor was taken from a man aged 25-40 years in good health. Sequenced input: blood. The CDR3 loop reads CASSTGQGGDQPQHF. Written as DNA, the CDR3 is TGTGCCAGCAGTACGGGACAGGGAGGGGATCAGCCCCAGCATTTT.